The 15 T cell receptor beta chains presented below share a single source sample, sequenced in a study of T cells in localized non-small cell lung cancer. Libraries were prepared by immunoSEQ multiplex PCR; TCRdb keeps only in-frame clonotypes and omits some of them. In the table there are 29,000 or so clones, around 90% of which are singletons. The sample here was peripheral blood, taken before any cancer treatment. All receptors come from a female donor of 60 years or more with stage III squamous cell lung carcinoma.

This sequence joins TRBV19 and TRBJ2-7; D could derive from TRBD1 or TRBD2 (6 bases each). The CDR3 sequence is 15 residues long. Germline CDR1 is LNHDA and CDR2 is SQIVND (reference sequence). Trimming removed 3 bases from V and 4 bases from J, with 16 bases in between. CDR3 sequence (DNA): TGTGCCAGTAGTATGTTGGGGGGCTCCGCGTACGAGCAGTACTTC. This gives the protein CASSMLGGSAYEQYF.

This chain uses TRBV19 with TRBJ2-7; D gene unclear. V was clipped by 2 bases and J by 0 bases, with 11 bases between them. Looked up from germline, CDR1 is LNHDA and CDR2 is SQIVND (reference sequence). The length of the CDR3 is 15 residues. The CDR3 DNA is TGTGCCAGTAGTATATCTCCGGGCAGCTCCTACGAGCAGTACTTC. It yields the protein CASSISPGSSYEQYF.

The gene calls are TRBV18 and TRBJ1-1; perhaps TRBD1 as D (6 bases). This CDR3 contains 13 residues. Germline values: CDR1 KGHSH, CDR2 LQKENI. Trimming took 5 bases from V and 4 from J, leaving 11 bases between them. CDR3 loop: CASSFRGGTEAFF. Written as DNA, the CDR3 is TGTGCCAGCTCATTCAGGGGTGGCACTGAAGCTTTCTTT.

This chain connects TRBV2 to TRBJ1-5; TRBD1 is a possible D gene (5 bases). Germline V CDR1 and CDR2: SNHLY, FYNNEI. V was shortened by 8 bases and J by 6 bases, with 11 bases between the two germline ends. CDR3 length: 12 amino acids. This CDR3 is CASRGHFQPQHF. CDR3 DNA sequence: TGTGCCAGCCGTGGACACTTTCAGCCCCAGCATTTT. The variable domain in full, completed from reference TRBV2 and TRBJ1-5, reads EPEVTQTPSHQVTQMGQEVILRCVPISNHLYFYWYRQILGQKVEFLVSFYNNEISEKSEIFDDQFSVERPDGSNFTLKIRSTKLEDSAMYFCASRGHFQPQHFGDGTRLSIL.

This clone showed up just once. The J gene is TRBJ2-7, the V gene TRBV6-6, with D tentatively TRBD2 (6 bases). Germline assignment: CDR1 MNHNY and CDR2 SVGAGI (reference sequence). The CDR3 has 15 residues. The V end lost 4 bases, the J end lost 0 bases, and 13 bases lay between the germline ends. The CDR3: CASSSGGRSSYEQYF. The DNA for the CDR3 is TGTGCCAGCAGTTCAGGAGGGAGGAGCTCCTACGAGCAGTACTTC.

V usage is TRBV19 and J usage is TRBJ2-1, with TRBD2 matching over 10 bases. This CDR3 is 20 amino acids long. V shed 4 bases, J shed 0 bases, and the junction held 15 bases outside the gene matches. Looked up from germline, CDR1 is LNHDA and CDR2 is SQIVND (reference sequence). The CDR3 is CASSRSSSSGSRSSYNEQFF. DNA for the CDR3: TGTGCCAGTAGTAGGTCCTCATCTAGCGGGAGCCGAAGCTCCTACAATGAGCAGTTCTTC.

Here the CDR3 reads CASTPSGGETQYF. Here the CDR3 DNA reads TGTGCCAGCACTCCCTCGGGGGGGGAGACCCAGTACTTC. This chain joins TRBV28 and TRBJ2-5; 8 bases match TRBD2. Germline V lookup: CDR1 MDHEN, CDR2 SYDVKM. The J segment lost 5 bases and the V segment lost 7 bases, leaving 6 bases of the junction unmatched. The CDR3 has 13 residues.

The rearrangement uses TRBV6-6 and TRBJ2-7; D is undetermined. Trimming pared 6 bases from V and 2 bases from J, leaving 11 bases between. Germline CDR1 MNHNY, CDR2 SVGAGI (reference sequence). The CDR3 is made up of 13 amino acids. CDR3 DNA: TGTGCCAGCAGCTTGGGTGAGACCTACGAGCAGTACTTC. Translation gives CASSLGETYEQYF.

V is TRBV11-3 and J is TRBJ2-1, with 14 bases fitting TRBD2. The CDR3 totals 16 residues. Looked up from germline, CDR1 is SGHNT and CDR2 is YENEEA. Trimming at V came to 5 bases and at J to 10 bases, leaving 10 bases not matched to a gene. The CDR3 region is CASSRGGTSGRAEQFF. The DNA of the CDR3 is TGTGCCAGCAGCCGGGGGGGGACTAGCGGGAGAGCCGAGCAGTTCTTC. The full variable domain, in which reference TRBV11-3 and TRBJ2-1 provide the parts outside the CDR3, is EAGVVQSPRYKIIEKKQPVAFWCNPISGHNTLYWYLQNLGQGPELLIRYENEEAVDDSQLPKDRFSAERLKGVDSTLKIQPAELGDSAVYLCASSRGGTSGRAEQFFGPGTRLTVL.

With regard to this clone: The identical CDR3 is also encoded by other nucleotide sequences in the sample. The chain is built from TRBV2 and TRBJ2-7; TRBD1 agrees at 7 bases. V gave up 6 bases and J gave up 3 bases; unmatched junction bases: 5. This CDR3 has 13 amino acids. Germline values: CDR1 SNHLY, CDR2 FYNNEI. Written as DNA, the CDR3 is TGTGCCAGCAGCGAGGGGGACAGCTACGAGCAGTACTTC. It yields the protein CASSEGDSYEQYF.

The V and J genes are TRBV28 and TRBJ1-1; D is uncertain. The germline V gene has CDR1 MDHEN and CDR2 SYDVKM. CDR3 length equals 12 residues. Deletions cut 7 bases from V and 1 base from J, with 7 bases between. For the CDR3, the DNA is TGTGCCAGCATTCAGAAGAACACTGAAGCTTTCTTT. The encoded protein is CASIQKNTEAFF. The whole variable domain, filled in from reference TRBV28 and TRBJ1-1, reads DVKVTQSSRYLVKRTGEKVFLECVQDMDHENMFWYRQDPGLGLRLIYFSYDVKMKEKGDIPEGYSVSREKKERFSLILESASTNQTSMYLCASIQKNTEAFFGQGTRLTVV.

The CDR3 is CASSFAGQGANEKLFF. The CDR3 DNA is TGCGCCAGCAGCTTCGCTGGACAGGGGGCTAATGAAAAACTGTTTTTT. V usage is TRBV5-1 and J usage is TRBJ1-4, with 10 positions matching TRBD1. The CDR3 loop spans 16 amino acids. V lost 2 bases to trimming and J lost 3 bases; unmatched junction nucleotides: 4. Germline loops: CDR1 SGHRS, CDR2 YFSETQ.

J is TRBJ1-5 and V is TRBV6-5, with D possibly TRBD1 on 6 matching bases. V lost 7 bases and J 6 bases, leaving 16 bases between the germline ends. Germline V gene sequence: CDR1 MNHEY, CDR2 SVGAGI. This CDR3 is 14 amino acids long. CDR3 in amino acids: CASTPRGERQPQHF. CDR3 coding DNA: TGTGCCAGCACCCCGAGGGGGGAACGTCAGCCCCAGCATTTT.

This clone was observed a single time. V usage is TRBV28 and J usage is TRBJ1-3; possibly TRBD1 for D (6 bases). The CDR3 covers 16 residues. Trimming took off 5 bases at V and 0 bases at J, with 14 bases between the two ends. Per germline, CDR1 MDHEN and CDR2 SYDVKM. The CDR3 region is CASSTPRTVSGNTIYF. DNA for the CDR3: TGTGCCAGCAGTACCCCTCGGACAGTCTCTGGAAACACCATATATTTT.

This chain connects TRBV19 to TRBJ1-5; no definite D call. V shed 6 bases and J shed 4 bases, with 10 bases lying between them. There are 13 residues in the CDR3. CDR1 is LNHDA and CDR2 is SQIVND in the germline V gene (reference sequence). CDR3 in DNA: TGTGCCAGTAGCCACACGGCAAATCAGCCCCAGCATTTT. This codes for CASSHTANQPQHF.